The rows below give T cell receptor beta chains drawn from one sample of a study of blood T cell repertoires in COVID-19. Measured with immunoSEQ multiplex PCR; TCRdb has only the in-frame clones, and not every one. Found here are hundreds of thousands of clones, approximately 86% of them singletons; the top ten hold roughly 2%. The sequenced material came from peripheral blood. Receptor source: a man aged 18 to 29 with active or convalescent COVID-19. CDR3s include the opening cysteine and the closing phenylalanine or tryptophan. A D gene is named only where the DNA matches it firmly. Expanded clones are given a class, and other clones once, few, many or no size at all.

d_gene: TRBD2; abundance: .; v_gene: TRBV5-1; len: 15; j_gene: TRBJ2-7; CDR3aa: CASSLAGGVSYEQYF; CDR3nt: TGCGCCAGCAGCTTGGCCGGGGGGGTCTCCTACGAGCAGTACTTC
d_gene: .; abundance: once; v_gene: TRBV2; len: 15; j_gene: TRBJ1-2; CDR3aa: CASTSSAHVNYGYTF; CDR3nt: TGTGCCAGCACCTCCTCCGCACATGTTAACTATGGCTACACCTTC
d_gene: .; abundance: .; v_gene: TRBV6-5; len: 15; j_gene: TRBJ1-4; CDR3aa: CASTRTSGSYEKLFF; CDR3nt: TGTGCCAGCACTAGAACCTCAGGGTCTTATGAAAAACTGTTTTTT
d_gene: TRBD2; abundance: .; v_gene: TRBV27; len: 13; j_gene: TRBJ2-7; CDR3aa: CASSPGLAYEQYF; CDR3nt: TGTGCCAGCAGTCCCGGACTAGCCTACGAGCAGTACTTC
d_gene: TRBD1; abundance: .; v_gene: TRBV4-1; len: 15; j_gene: TRBJ2-7; CDR3aa: CASSQSRQGPYEQYF; CDR3nt: TGCGCCAGCAGCCAATCGAGACAGGGGCCGTACGAGCAGTACTTC
d_gene: .; abundance: .; v_gene: TRBV27; len: 14; j_gene: TRBJ1-5; CDR3aa: CASSLRGPNQPQHF; CDR3nt: TGTGCCAGCAGTTTACGGGGTCCCAATCAGCCCCAGCATTTT
d_gene: TRBD2; abundance: .; v_gene: TRBV4-2; len: 16; j_gene: TRBJ2-1; CDR3aa: CASSQDTSGSYNEQFF; CDR3nt: TGTGCCAGCAGCCAAGATACTAGCGGTTCCTACAATGAGCAGTTCTTC
d_gene: .; abundance: .; v_gene: TRBV21-1; len: 16; j_gene: TRBJ1-3; CDR3aa: CASSEPTGFSGNTIYF; CDR3nt: TGTGCCAGCAGCGAGCCTACAGGCTTCTCTGGAAACACCATATATTTT
d_gene: .; abundance: .; v_gene: TRBV7-2; len: 16; j_gene: TRBJ1-3; CDR3aa: CASSFKTVSSGNTIYF; CDR3nt: TGTGCCAGCAGCTTTAAGACAGTTTCCTCTGGAAACACCATATATTTT
d_gene: TRBD1; abundance: .; v_gene: TRBV27; len: 13; j_gene: TRBJ2-3; CDR3aa: CASRTGGRDTQYF; CDR3nt: TGTGCCAGCAGAACAGGGGGGCGGGATACGCAGTATTTT
d_gene: .; abundance: .; v_gene: TRBV9; len: 16; j_gene: TRBJ1-5; CDR3aa: CASSPTGGEGFSSQHF; CDR3nt: TGTGCCAGCAGCCCCACGGGAGGTGAGGGGTTCTCGTCCCAGCATTTT
d_gene: TRBD1; abundance: .; v_gene: TRBV28; len: 15; j_gene: TRBJ1-1; CDR3aa: CASSSSRQGLPEAFF; CDR3nt: TGTGCCAGCAGTTCCTCCCGACAGGGGCTCCCTGAAGCTTTCTTT
d_gene: .; abundance: .; v_gene: TRBV5-1; len: 16; j_gene: TRBJ1-2; CDR3aa: CASSLLVGGSNYGYTF; CDR3nt: TGCGCCAGCAGCTTGCTGGTAGGGGGTTCTAACTATGGCTACACCTTC
d_gene: .; abundance: .; v_gene: TRBV12-3/TRBV12-4; len: 12; j_gene: TRBJ1-5; CDR3aa: CASSSQGWPQHF; CDR3nt: TGTGCCAGCAGTTCCCAGGGGTGGCCCCAGCATTTT
d_gene: TRBD1; abundance: .; v_gene: TRBV4-3; len: 16; j_gene: TRBJ1-2; CDR3aa: CASSQVTGGKGYGYTF; CDR3nt: TGCGCCAGCAGCCAAGTTACAGGGGGCAAGGGATATGGCTACACCTTC
d_gene: .; abundance: .; v_gene: TRBV28; len: 11; j_gene: TRBJ1-2; CDR3aa: CASNSVTGYTF; CDR3nt: TGTGCCAGCAACAGTGTGACCGGCTACACCTTC
d_gene: .; abundance: once; v_gene: TRBV2; len: 12; j_gene: TRBJ1-5; CDR3aa: CASMGNDQPQHF; CDR3nt: TGTGCCAGCATGGGCAACGATCAGCCCCAGCATTTT
d_gene: .; abundance: few; v_gene: TRBV7-8; len: 14; j_gene: TRBJ2-1; CDR3aa: CASSPRGTYNEQFF; CDR3nt: TGTGCCAGCAGCCCCCGGGGAACGTACAATGAGCAGTTCTTC
d_gene: TRBD1; abundance: .; v_gene: TRBV18; len: 16; j_gene: TRBJ2-1; CDR3aa: CASSPFRGGAGNEQFF; CDR3nt: TGTGCCAGCTCACCGTTTCGAGGGGGCGCCGGCAATGAGCAGTTCTTC
d_gene: .; abundance: .; v_gene: TRBV27; len: 16; j_gene: TRBJ2-2; CDR3aa: CASSLFGGSNTGELFF; CDR3nt: TGTGCCAGCAGTTTATTTGGGGGCTCGAACACCGGGGAGCTGTTTTTT
d_gene: TRBD1; abundance: .; v_gene: TRBV7-2; len: 16; j_gene: TRBJ2-1; CDR3aa: CASSLGGTGLYNEQFF; CDR3nt: TGTGCCAGCAGCTTAGGGGGGACAGGATTATACAATGAGCAGTTCTTC
d_gene: .; abundance: .; v_gene: TRBV4-2; len: 15; j_gene: TRBJ2-7; CDR3aa: CASSQDHGGVDEQYF; CDR3nt: TGTGCCAGCAGCCAAGATCATGGGGGCGTTGACGAGCAGTACTTC
d_gene: TRBD2; abundance: few; v_gene: TRBV9; len: 16; j_gene: TRBJ2-7; CDR3aa: CASSVTPSGALWEQYF; CDR3nt: TGTGCCAGCAGCGTAACTCCAAGCGGGGCTCTTTGGGAGCAGTACTTC
d_gene: .; abundance: .; v_gene: TRBV7-9; len: 15; j_gene: TRBJ2-1; CDR3aa: CASSFGISSYNEQFF; CDR3nt: TGTGCCAGCAGCTTCGGGATAAGCTCCTACAATGAGCAGTTCTTC
d_gene: TRBD2; abundance: .; v_gene: TRBV5-1; len: 19; j_gene: TRBJ2-6; CDR3aa: CASSPLAGGPSSGANVLTF; CDR3nt: TGCGCCAGCAGCCCCTTAGCGGGGGGACCTTCCTCCGGGGCCAACGTCCTGACTTTC
d_gene: TRBD1; abundance: .; v_gene: TRBV28; len: 14; j_gene: TRBJ1-2; CDR3aa: CASRQQGENYGYTF; CDR3nt: TGTGCCAGCAGGCAACAGGGGGAAAACTATGGCTACACCTTC
d_gene: .; abundance: .; v_gene: TRBV4-1; len: 16; j_gene: TRBJ1-5; CDR3aa: CASSQDFVGGMQPQHF; CDR3nt: TGCGCCAGCAGCCAAGATTTTGTTGGAGGGATGCAGCCCCAGCATTTT
d_gene: .; abundance: .; v_gene: TRBV12-3/TRBV12-4; len: 13; j_gene: TRBJ1-2; CDR3aa: CASSPGLVDGYTF; CDR3nt: TGTGCCAGCAGTCCGGGACTGGTTGATGGCTACACCTTC
d_gene: .; abundance: .; v_gene: TRBV19; len: 15; j_gene: TRBJ1-5; CDR3aa: CASSTPGSGNQPQHF; CDR3nt: TGTGCCAGTAGTACCCCGGGGAGCGGGAATCAGCCCCAGCATTTT
d_gene: TRBD2; abundance: .; v_gene: TRBV4-1; len: 18; j_gene: TRBJ2-3; CDR3aa: CASSQSRVLAGSADTQYF; CDR3nt: TGCGCCAGCAGCCAATCTCGCGTCCTAGCGGGGTCGGCAGATACGCAGTATTTT
d_gene: TRBD1; abundance: .; v_gene: TRBV14; len: 15; j_gene: TRBJ2-7; CDR3aa: CASSHPGTGTYEQYF; CDR3nt: TGTGCCAGCAGCCATCCCGGGACAGGGACCTACGAGCAGTACTTC
d_gene: TRBD1; abundance: .; v_gene: TRBV5-1; len: 16; j_gene: TRBJ1-2; CDR3aa: CASSFQYPDRDYGYTF; CDR3nt: TGCGCCAGCAGCTTCCAGTATCCAGACAGGGACTATGGCTACACCTTC
d_gene: .; abundance: .; v_gene: TRBV6-1; len: 13; j_gene: TRBJ2-7; CDR3aa: CASSERQSYEQYF; CDR3nt: TGTGCCAGCAGTGAGAGACAGTCCTACGAGCAGTACTTC
d_gene: .; abundance: .; v_gene: TRBV4-1; len: 15; j_gene: TRBJ2-7; CDR3aa: CASSPGFMASYEQYF; CDR3nt: TGCGCCAGCAGTCCAGGCTTTATGGCCTCCTACGAGCAGTACTTC
d_gene: TRBD1; abundance: .; v_gene: TRBV12-3/TRBV12-4; len: 13; j_gene: TRBJ1-1; CDR3aa: CASSSSDRGRAFF; CDR3nt: TGTGCCAGCAGTTCCTCGGACAGGGGAAGAGCTTTCTTT
d_gene: TRBD1; abundance: few; v_gene: TRBV5-1; len: 16; j_gene: TRBJ1-4; CDR3aa: CASSLGQGVRNEKLFF; CDR3nt: TGCGCCAGCAGCTTGGGACAGGGAGTGAGGAATGAAAAACTGTTTTTT
d_gene: .; abundance: .; v_gene: TRBV2; len: 14; j_gene: TRBJ2-1; CDR3aa: CASSGRDAYNEQFF; CDR3nt: TGTGCCAGCAGTGGGAGGGATGCCTACAATGAGCAGTTCTTC
d_gene: .; abundance: .; v_gene: TRBV14; len: 14; j_gene: TRBJ2-7; CDR3aa: CASSQESGNYEQYF; CDR3nt: TGTGCCAGCAGCCAAGAATCAGGGAACTACGAGCAGTACTTC
d_gene: TRBD2; abundance: .; v_gene: TRBV5-4; len: 16; j_gene: TRBJ2-3; CDR3aa: CASSSGTAGVPDTQYF; CDR3nt: TGTGCCAGCAGCTCCGGGACGGCGGGAGTGCCAGATACGCAGTATTTT
d_gene: TRBD2; abundance: .; v_gene: TRBV19; len: 15; j_gene: TRBJ2-5; CDR3aa: CASSIITSGTETQYF; CDR3nt: TGTGCCAGTAGTATAATTACTAGCGGGACGGAGACCCAGTACTTC
d_gene: TRBD1; abundance: .; v_gene: TRBV6-6; len: 14; j_gene: TRBJ1-1; CDR3aa: CASTWTGEGTEAFF; CDR3nt: TGTGCCAGCACTTGGACAGGGGAGGGGACTGAAGCTTTCTTT
d_gene: .; abundance: .; v_gene: TRBV9; len: 12; j_gene: TRBJ1-2; CDR3aa: CASQEVDYGYTF; CDR3nt: TGTGCCAGTCAGGAAGTTGATTATGGCTACACCTTC
d_gene: .; abundance: .; v_gene: TRBV14; len: 13; j_gene: TRBJ2-3; CDR3aa: CASSQDRADTQYF; CDR3nt: TGTGCCAGCAGCCAAGATCGCGCAGATACGCAGTATTTT
d_gene: .; abundance: .; v_gene: TRBV19; len: 16; j_gene: TRBJ1-2; CDR3aa: CASSPSGGGAVYGYTF; CDR3nt: TGTGCCAGTAGTCCCTCCGGTGGGGGGGCCGTCTATGGCTACACCTTC
d_gene: .; abundance: .; v_gene: TRBV18; len: 15; j_gene: TRBJ1-5; CDR3aa: CASSPAGGFSQPQHF; CDR3nt: TGTGCCAGCTCACCAGCAGGAGGGTTTAGTCAGCCCCAGCATTTT
d_gene: TRBD1; abundance: .; v_gene: TRBV27; len: 14; j_gene: TRBJ1-6; CDR3aa: CASNSGGAYSPLHF; CDR3nt: TGTGCCAGCAATTCAGGGGGCGCGTATTCACCCCTCCACTTT
d_gene: .; abundance: once; v_gene: TRBV6-5; len: 14; j_gene: TRBJ1-2; CDR3aa: CASSYSRGNYGYTF; CDR3nt: TGTGCCAGCAGTTACTCAAGGGGAAACTATGGCTACACCTTC
d_gene: TRBD2; abundance: .; v_gene: TRBV9; len: 19; j_gene: TRBJ2-1; CDR3aa: CASSASVGLAGGTYNEQFF; CDR3nt: TGTGCCAGCAGCGCTTCAGTAGGACTAGCGGGAGGGACCTACAATGAGCAGTTCTTC
d_gene: .; abundance: .; v_gene: TRBV11-2; len: 15; j_gene: TRBJ2-7; CDR3aa: CASSSRKTGNYEQYF; CDR3nt: TGTGCCAGCAGCTCGAGAAAAACAGGGAACTACGAGCAGTACTTC
d_gene: TRBD2; abundance: .; v_gene: TRBV27; len: 17; j_gene: TRBJ2-7; CDR3aa: CASSPRASGRGAYEQYF; CDR3nt: TGTGCCAGCAGCCCGAGGGCTAGCGGGAGAGGTGCCTACGAGCAGTACTTC
d_gene: TRBD2; abundance: .; v_gene: TRBV5-1; len: 13; j_gene: TRBJ2-1; CDR3aa: CASSLLGGYEQFF; CDR3nt: TGCGCCAGCAGCCTCTTGGGAGGGTATGAGCAGTTCTTC
d_gene: .; abundance: .; v_gene: TRBV28; len: 17; j_gene: TRBJ2-1; CDR3aa: CASSATVLVLSYNEQFF; CDR3nt: TGTGCCAGCAGCGCCACCGTACTAGTACTCTCCTACAATGAGCAGTTCTTC
d_gene: .; abundance: .; v_gene: TRBV2; len: 12; j_gene: TRBJ2-1; CDR3aa: CASPGVYNEQFF; CDR3nt: TGTGCCAGCCCAGGCGTTTACAATGAGCAGTTCTTC
d_gene: .; abundance: .; v_gene: TRBV9; len: 16; j_gene: TRBJ1-1; CDR3aa: CASSVPRTSRGTEAFF; CDR3nt: TGTGCCAGCAGCGTACCCAGGACTTCACGAGGGACTGAAGCTTTCTTT
d_gene: .; abundance: .; v_gene: TRBV18; len: 15; j_gene: TRBJ2-3; CDR3aa: CASSPGTDPVYTQYF; CDR3nt: TGTGCCAGCTCCCCTGGGACTGACCCCGTCTATACGCAGTATTTT
d_gene: TRBD2; abundance: .; v_gene: TRBV9; len: 16; j_gene: TRBJ2-3; CDR3aa: CASSPRTSGVTDTQYF; CDR3nt: TGTGCCAGCAGCCCGCGGACTAGCGGGGTCACAGATACGCAGTATTTT
d_gene: .; abundance: .; v_gene: TRBV11-1; len: 13; j_gene: TRBJ2-5; CDR3aa: CASSAQVQETQYF; CDR3nt: TGTGCCAGCAGCGCCCAGGTACAAGAGACCCAGTACTTC
d_gene: .; abundance: .; v_gene: TRBV5-6; len: 13; j_gene: TRBJ2-5; CDR3aa: CASSLDRSVTQYF; CDR3nt: TGTGCCAGCAGCTTGGACCGATCAGTGACCCAGTACTTC
d_gene: TRBD2; abundance: .; v_gene: TRBV5-5; len: 14; j_gene: TRBJ2-7; CDR3aa: CASSRSGSSYEQYF; CDR3nt: TGTGCCAGCAGCCGTAGCGGGAGTTCGTACGAGCAGTACTTC